Sequencing of this T cell receptor (beta chain) was carried out in a study of control samples from healthy donors and cancer patients. Repertoires were generated with immunoSEQ multiplex PCR, while TCRdb's copy carries only in-frame clones and drops some. This sample carries 120,000 or so clones, 80% to 95% of them seen once, and the ten largest clones take roughly 2.5%. Germline V lookup: CDR1 LGHDT, CDR2 YNNKEL (reference sequence). This CDR3 is built from 13 residues. V lost 4 bases, J lost 3 bases, and 10 bases lay in between. Sequenced sample: blood. This receptor was obtained from a young man in good health. This chain joins TRBV3-1 (or the pseudogene TRBV3-2) and TRBJ2-7; tentatively, D is TRBD2 (6 bases). In DNA form, the CDR3 reads TGTGCCAGCAGCCGGGGACTTATCTACGAGCAGTACTTC. Translating it yields CASSRGLIYEQYF.